These 25 T cell receptor beta chains share one sample of origin, sequenced in a study of tumor-infiltrating lymphocytes in primary liver carcinoma. Co-extraction of both nucleic acids (RNA and DNA) used about 17-33 mg of unsorted bulk tissue. Production of TCR beta cDNA used around 0.45 ug total RNA together with a constant-region primer. Amplification in three nested multiplex PCR rounds with slightly modified ARM-PCR gave rise to TCR beta libraries. Investigators reported that the first two PCR rounds, at about 9 cycles each, used TRBV1-TRBV30 forward primers with a C-beta reverse primer. MiXCR, applied by TCRdb to the multiplex PCR reads, yields one record per CDR3 protein. The repertoire holds around 190,000 distinct CDR3 sequences, approximately 80% seen once, with 15% to 20% in the top ten. Sequenced sample: tumor tissue from primary liver carcinoma. The receptor set was obtained from a middle-aged man with primary liver carcinoma and hepatitis B virus infection.

For this clonotype: One end of the junction does not line up with germline, which may come from a read error. The chain uses TRBV5-4 and TRBJ2-2, with 8 bases matching TRBD2. CDR1 and CDR2 from the germline V gene are SGHNT and YYREEE (reference sequence). There are 15 residues in the CDR3. The DNA for the CDR3 is TGTGCCAGTAACTTGTCGGGAGGGCCCACCGGGGAGCTGTATTTT. Residues: CASNLSGGPTGELYF.

This clonotype occurred many times. The chain is built from TRBV28 and TRBJ2-7; either TRBD1 or TRBD2 may supply D (5 bases each). Trimming pared 6 bases from V and 3 bases from J, leaving 12 bases between. The germline V gene encodes CDR1 MDHEN and CDR2 SYDVKM. The CDR3 covers 13 residues. The CDR3 spells CASRSGPRYEQYF. CDR3 DNA: TGTGCCAGCAGATCGGGACCCCGCTACGAGCAGTACTTC.

The CDR3 protein is CSVEWQVGYVQFF. The CDR3 DNA is TGCAGCGTTGAATGGCAGGTAGGGTACGTGCAGTTCTTC. The chain carries TRBV29-1 and TRBJ2-7, with D uncertain. The assigned J gene may be wrong: the sequence end matches TRBJ2-1 better. Per the germline V gene, CDR1 is SQVTM and CDR2 is ANQGSEA. The CDR3 is 13 amino acids.

On this clonotype: Because it lacks the conserved phenylalanine or tryptophan at the end, this CDR3 is likely a read error. The rearrangement joins TRBV6-2 or TRBV6-3 to TRBJ2-1; D not resolved. V lost 6 bases and J lost 9, with 12 bases in between. The length of the CDR3 is 12 residues. From germline, CDR1 is MNHEY and CDR2 SVGEGT. CDR3 region: CASSSGFIEQFL. CDR3 DNA sequence: TGTGCCAGCAGCTCAGGTTTCATTGAGCAGTTCCTC.

On this clonotype: An end of the junction differs from the germline gene, which may be a read error. The chain is built from TRBV6-1 and TRBJ2-7, with 14 bases lining up with TRBD2. The germline gives CDR1 MNHNS, CDR2 SASEGT. The CDR3 totals 16 residues. For the CDR3, the DNA is TGTGCCAGCAGTGAAGATGGACTAGCGGGAGGCTACGAGCAATACTTC. Its translation: CASSEDGLAGGYEQYF.

For this clonotype: A much larger clone lies a single base off, so this may be a read error. This CDR3 is missing its conserved last phenylalanine or tryptophan, likely due to a read error. The rearrangement uses TRBV7-9 and TRBJ1-6; no firm D call. The V gene lost 1 base and the J gene lost 8 bases, with 3 bases spanning the gap. This CDR3 region has 12 residues. Germline lookup yields CDR1 SEHNR and CDR2 FQNEAQ (reference sequence). The CDR3 reads CASSLGDSPLHY. CDR3 in DNA: TGTGCCAGCAGCTTAGGGGATTCACCCCTCCACTAT.

With regard to this clonotype: One end of the junction varies from germline; a read error may be responsible. V usage is TRBV12-3 or TRBV12-4 and J usage is TRBJ2-5; weak D call: TRBD2 (5 bases). This CDR3 is built from 13 residues. CDR3 nucleotide sequence: TGTGCCATCAGTTTATCCGGGGTGGAGAGCCAGTACTTC. As protein: CAISLSGVESQYF.

There are a few counts of this clonotype. This may come from a read error, since a much larger clone is one base off. The chain combines TRBV14 with TRBJ1-2; 7 bases line up with TRBD1. This CDR3 has 14 amino acids. CDR1 is SGHDN and CDR2 is FVKESK in the germline V gene. With 1 base clipped from V and 8 bases from J, the junction kept 7 bases outside the gene matches. The CDR3 here is CASSQVNRGRGYTF. The CDR3 DNA reads as TGTGCCAGCAGCCAAGTAAACAGGGGAAGAGGCTACACCTTC.

V and J are TRBV11-1 and TRBJ2-4; a weak D match, TRBD2 (5 bases). The CDR3 runs to 17 residues. From germline, CDR1 is SGHAT and CDR2 FQDESV (reference sequence). The V gene lost 4 bases and the J gene lost 2 bases, with 18 bases spanning the gap. Written as DNA, the CDR3 is TGTGCCAGCAGCTCTCCCGGGATTAGCGCAACCAAAAACATTCAGTACTTC. Residues: CASSSPGISATKNIQYF.

Remarks on this clonotype: Germline is not matched at one junction end, which may reflect a read error. V usage is TRBV11-3 and J usage is TRBJ2-1; 9 bases line up with TRBD2. CDR1 is SGHNT and CDR2 is YENEEA in the germline V gene. This CDR3 comprises 15 residues. The DNA for the CDR3 is TGTGTCAGCAGCTTAGGGCGGGAGGGCTACGATGAGCAGATCTTC. It yields the protein CVSSLGREGYDEQIF.

In its sample, this clonotype was seen many times. The chain joins TRBV7-9 to TRBJ2-1, with a weak D call TRBD2 (6 bases). The CDR3 length is 16 residues. Germline V lookup: CDR1 SEHNR, CDR2 FQNEAQ (reference sequence). V was pared by 5 bases and J by 1 base, with 15 bases between. CDR3 sequence: CASSPPGAPSYNEQFF. In DNA form, the CDR3 reads TGTGCCAGCAGCCCCCCGGGAGCACCTTCCTACAATGAGCAGTTCTTC.

This clonotype appeared a few times. The junction and the germline gene differ at one end; a read error may be behind it. V usage is TRBV11-3 and J usage is TRBJ2-3; maybe TRBD2 (7 bases). Germline CDR1 is SGHNT and CDR2 is YENEEA. This CDR3 is built from 17 residues. CDR3: CASSFSSRGLGGDMQYF. The CDR3 DNA is TGTGCCAGCAGCTTCTCCTCCAGGGGCCTAGGGGGGGATATGCAGTATTTT.

To note about this clonotype: It is likely a read error, because the conserved phenylalanine at the end of the CDR3 is missing. J is TRBJ2-7 and V is TRBV11-2, with 7 bases lining up with TRBD2. This CDR3 has 15 residues. Germline-derived CDR1 and CDR2 are SGHAT and FQNNGV. CDR3 in amino acids: CASNLAGRSHDEQYL. In DNA, the CDR3 is TGTGCGAGCAACTTAGCGGGCAGGAGTCACGACGAGCAGTACTTA.

About this clonotype itself: A junction boundary mismatches the germline segment, possibly from a read error. V usage is TRBV24-1 and J usage is TRBJ2-3, with D unclear. CDR1 is KGHDR, CDR2 SFDVKD, per germline. The CDR3 has 16 amino acids. The DNA of the CDR3 is TGTGCCACCAGTGATACGGACCGAAGGTGCACAGAAACGCAGTATTTT. Its protein product is CATSDTDRRCTETQYF.

The rearrangement links TRBV6-1 to TRBJ1-5, with unresolved D. Trimming pared 5 bases from V and 4 bases from J, leaving 18 bases between. From germline, CDR1 is MNHNS and CDR2 SASEGT. The CDR3 consists of 16 residues. The CDR3 DNA is TGTGCCAGCAGTCGGCATGGGCTGACCCTAAATCAGCCCCAGCATTTT. It encodes CASSRHGLTLNQPQHF.

This clonotype turned up a few times. A read error may produce the germline difference seen at one junction end. The chain employs TRBV4-3 and TRBJ2-7, with a tentative D call TRBD2 (7 bases). This CDR3 is built from 13 residues. CDR1 and CDR2 (germline): LGHNA, YSLEER. The CDR3 DNA follows: TGCGCCAGCAGCCAAGAGTCGGGGGGCGAGCAGTATTTC. The encoded protein is CASSQESGGEQYF.

Concerning this clonotype: One end of the junction is discordant with germline, which a read error may explain. This rearrangement joins TRBV28 to TRBJ2-1; 11 bases align to TRBD1. The CDR3 contains 17 residues. Germline loops: CDR1 MDHEN, CDR2 SYDVKM. The DNA of the CDR3 is TGTGCCAGCAGACCCCCCGCCGGACAGGGGGCTTACAATGAGCGGTTCTTC. It encodes CASRPPAGQGAYNERFF.

This chain links TRBV11-1 with TRBJ2-2; 7 positions agree with TRBD1. The trim removed 5 bases at V and 9 bases at J, leaving 12 bases unmatched. CDR1 is SGHAT and CDR2 is FQDESV in the germline V gene (reference sequence). CDR3 length: 15 amino acids. The CDR3 reads CASSTGQTNTWELFF. CDR3 nucleotide sequence: TGTGCCAGCAGCACGGGACAGACAAACACGTGGGAGCTGTTTTTT.

As for this clonotype: A junction end diverges from the germline sequence, so it may reflect a read error. The chain links TRBV29-1 to TRBJ1-1, with 7 nucleotides matching TRBD1. Germline V gene lookup returns CDR1 SQVTM and CDR2 ANQGSEA. CDR3 length: 15 amino acids. CDR3 protein: CSVEDSGTESTEVFF. CDR3 bases: TGCAGCGTTGAAGATAGCGGGACAGAGAGCACTGAAGTTTTCTTT.

About this clonotype: Mismatch with germline at one junction end may stem from a read error. The genes are TRBV29-1 and TRBJ2-2; maybe TRBD2 (5 bases). The CDR3 is 11 residues long. CDR1 is SQVTM, CDR2 ANQGSEA, per germline. CDR3 bases: TGCACCGTTGCTGACACCGGGGAGCTGCTTTTT. It yields the protein CTVADTGELLF.

Regarding this clonotype: No conserved phenylalanine or tryptophan ends this CDR3, so it is likely a read error. The V and J genes are TRBV29-1 and TRBJ2-3; TRBD2 matches 7 bases. This CDR3 is 14 amino acids long. Germline CDR1 and CDR2: SQVTM and ANQGSEA. J lost 4 bases, V lost 4 bases, and 8 bases had no gene match. CDR3 nucleotide sequence: TGCAGCGTTGGCTACGCGGGAGCGGCAGATACGCAGTATTAT. Protein sequence: CSVGYAGAADTQYY.

Remarks on this clonotype: A much larger clone lies one base from this, so it may be a read error. The chain carries TRBV7-9 and TRBJ1-1; a possible D gene is TRBD1 (5 bases). The CDR3 sequence is 14 residues long. The germline CDR1 and CDR2 sequences are SEHNR and FQNEAQ (reference sequence). V was pared by 4 bases and J by 1 base, with 10 bases between. CDR3 sequence reads: CASSSVDRNTEAFF. DNA of the CDR3: TGTGCCAGCAGCTCCGTAGACAGGAACACTGAAGCTTTCTTT.

This clonotype was detected a few times. This chain uses TRBV29-1 with TRBJ2-4; TRBD2 matches 8 bases. Looked up from germline, CDR1 is SQVTM and CDR2 is ANQGSEA. The CDR3 sequence is 12 residues long. CDR3 residues: CSIIHGGGIQYF. DNA for the CDR3: TGCAGTATAATTCACGGGGGGGGCATTCAGTACTTC.

Concerning this clonotype itself: Since the CDR3 does not end with the conserved phenylalanine or tryptophan, this likely comes from a read error. This chain joins TRBV11-1 and TRBJ2-7; tentatively, D is TRBD2 (6 bases). V dropped 7 bases and J dropped 1 base, with 11 bases sitting between them. The CDR3 has 13 residues. CDR1 is SGHAT, CDR2 FQDESV, per germline (reference sequence). CDR3 bases: TGTGCCAGCAAGGGGAGGCGATCCTACGAGCAGTACTTA. Its protein is CASKGRRSYEQYL.

About this clonotype: A junction end diverges from the germline sequence, so it may reflect a read error. The chain uses TRBV6-1 and TRBJ2-5; tentatively, D is TRBD1 or TRBD2 (5 bases each). Germline CDR1 and CDR2: MNHNS and SASEGT. The CDR3 covers 14 residues. CDR3 sequence: CANSEGTAVEIQYF. In DNA form, the CDR3 reads TGTGCCAACAGTGAAGGGACGGCCGTAGAGATCCAGTACTTC.